Listed here is a single T cell receptor (beta chain). The data derive from a study of blood T cell repertoires in COVID-19. The germline V gene encodes CDR1 SGHNT and CDR2 YYREEE (reference sequence). V lost 4 bases to trimming and J lost 4 bases, with 18 bases between them. This CDR3 region has 16 residues. Per the authors' pipeline: The assay estimated nucleated cells by amplifying reference gene primers. Some clones are missing from TCRdb's copy, which holds only in-frame ones; the method was immunoSEQ multiplex PCR. V, J and clone size were drawn from that table, and D and trimming were deduced from the DNA. Among about 120,000 clones listed, more than 80% were seen once.

Material for sequencing was peripheral blood. The chain recombines TRBV5-4 with TRBJ1-3; D is uncertain. This TCR was recovered from a man aged 65 to 79 with active or convalescent COVID-19. CDR3 DNA: TGTGCCAGCAGCGAGGGAGGGTTCGTAGACGGAAACACCATATATTTT. This codes for CASSEGGFVDGNTIYF.